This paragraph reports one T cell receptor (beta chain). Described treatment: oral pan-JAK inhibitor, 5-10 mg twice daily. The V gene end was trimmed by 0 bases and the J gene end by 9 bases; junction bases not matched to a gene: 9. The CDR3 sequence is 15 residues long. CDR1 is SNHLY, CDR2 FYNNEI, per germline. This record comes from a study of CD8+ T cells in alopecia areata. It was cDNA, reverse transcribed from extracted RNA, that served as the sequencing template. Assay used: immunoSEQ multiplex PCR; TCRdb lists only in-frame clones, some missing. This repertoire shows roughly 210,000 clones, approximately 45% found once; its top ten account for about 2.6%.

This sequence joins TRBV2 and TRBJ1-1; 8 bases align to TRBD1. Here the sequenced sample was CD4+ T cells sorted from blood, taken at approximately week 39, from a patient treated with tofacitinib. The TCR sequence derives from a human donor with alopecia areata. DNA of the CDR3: TGTGCCAGCAGTGAAGCGCGGGGACAGGCGGGCAAAGCTTTCTTT. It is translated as CASSEARGQAGKAFF.